The rows below give T cell receptor beta chains drawn from one sample of a study of blood T cell repertoires in COVID-19. Data came from immunoSEQ multiplex PCR; TCRdb stores just in-frame clones and leaves some out. This sample has fewer than 120,000 clones; about 85% occur once, and the top ten carry roughly 4.9%. The sample comprised peripheral blood. These receptors originate from a human donor in a cohort sampled during active COVID-19. Each CDR3 is given with its conserved first and last residue. D genes are given only for firm matches. Only part of the rows carry a size: once, few, many, or a class if the clone is expanded.

j_call v_call d_call clone_size cdr3_aa cdr3_nt
TRBJ1-5 TRBV6-5 TRBD1 NA CASSRGQVNQPQHF TGTGCCAGCAGTAGGGGACAGGTCAATCAGCCCCAGCATTTT
TRBJ2-1 TRBV7-9 TRBD2 NA CASSPRGSGMIWGEQFF TGTGCCAGCAGCCCTCGGGGTAGCGGGATGATATGGGGTGAGCAGTTCTTC
TRBJ1-1 TRBV28 TRBD1 once CASSFLPGTGRSRLNTEAFF TGTGCCAGCAGTTTCCTACCGGGGACAGGGAGATCAAGGCTGAACACTGAAGCTTTCTTT
TRBJ1-6 TRBV14 NA NA CASSPRGTNSPLHF TGTGCCAGCAGCCCTAGGGGAACTAATTCACCCCTCCACTTT
TRBJ1-4 TRBV5-4 NA NA CASSPSGATTNEKLFF TGTGCCAGCAGCCCCTCTGGGGCCACAACTAATGAAAAACTGTTTTTT
TRBJ1-3 TRBV30 NA NA CAFGQLRNTIYF TGTGCCTTCGGACAGTTGAGAAACACCATATATTTT
TRBJ1-1 TRBV7-2 NA NA CASSAGYTEAFF TGTGCCAGCAGCGCAGGCTACACTGAAGCTTTCTTT
TRBJ1-4 TRBV4-3 NA NA CASSQRVLSPNEKLFF TGCGCCAGCAGCCAACGGGTCCTCAGCCCTAATGAAAAACTGTTTTTT
TRBJ2-2 TRBV2 NA NA CASITQGLANTGELFF TGTGCCAGCATTACACAGGGCCTTGCAAACACCGGGGAGCTGTTTTTT
TRBJ1-1 TRBV11-2 NA NA CASNNRRGGPNTEAFF TGTGCCAGCAACAACAGACGTGGGGGCCCCAACACTGAAGCTTTCTTT
TRBJ2-1 TRBV7-9 NA NA CASSPYSSYNEQFF TGTGCCAGCAGCCCTTACAGCTCCTACAATGAGCAGTTCTTC
TRBJ1-1 TRBV19 TRBD1 NA CASSIHRGVRTEAFF TGTGCCAGTAGTATCCACAGGGGAGTTAGGACTGAAGCTTTCTTT
TRBJ2-3 TRBV5-4 NA NA CASSKDSTSTDTQYF TGTGCCAGCAGCAAGGACAGCACTAGCACAGATACGCAGTATTTT
TRBJ1-3 TRBV7-9 TRBD1 NA CASSGGQAGNTIYF TGTGCCAGCAGCGGAGGACAGGCTGGAAACACCATATATTTT
TRBJ1-2 TRBV14 NA NA CASSQVLGLGYTF TGTGCCAGCAGCCAAGTTCTCGGGTTAGGCTACACCTTC